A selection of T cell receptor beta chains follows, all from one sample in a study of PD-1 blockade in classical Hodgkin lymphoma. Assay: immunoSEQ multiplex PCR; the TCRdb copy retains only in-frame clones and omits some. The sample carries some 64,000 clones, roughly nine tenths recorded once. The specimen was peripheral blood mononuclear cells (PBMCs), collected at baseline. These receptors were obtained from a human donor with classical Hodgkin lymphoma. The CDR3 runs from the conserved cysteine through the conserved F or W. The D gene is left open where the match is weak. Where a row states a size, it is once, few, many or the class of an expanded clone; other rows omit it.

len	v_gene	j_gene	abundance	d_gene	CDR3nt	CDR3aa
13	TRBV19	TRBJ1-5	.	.	TGTGCCAGTAGTAAAGGGAGCAATCAGCCCCAGCATTTT	CASSKGSNQPQHF
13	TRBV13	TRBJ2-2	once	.	TGTGCCAGCAGCTCATTAGGACCCGGGGAGCTGTTTTTT	CASSSLGPGELFF
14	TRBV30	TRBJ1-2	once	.	TGTGCCTGGAGTGCCCAGTCCTTTAACTATGGCTACACCTTC	CAWSAQSFNYGYTF
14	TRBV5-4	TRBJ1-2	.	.	TGTGCCAGCAGGTTGATGGGGACCTATTATGGCTACACCTTC	CASRLMGTYYGYTF
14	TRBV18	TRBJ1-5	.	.	TGTGCCAGCTCACCGCGACCCGAGAGGGAGCCCCAGCATTTT	CASSPRPEREPQHF
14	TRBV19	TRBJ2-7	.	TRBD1	TGTGCCAGTAGTTCAGGGGGCGCCGCCTACGAGCAGTACTTC	CASSSGGAAYEQYF
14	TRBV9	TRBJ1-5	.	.	TGTGCCAGCAACGGCGGGGGGTACAATCAGCCCCAGCATTTT	CASNGGGYNQPQHF
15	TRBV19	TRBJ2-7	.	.	TGTGCCAGTAATGACGGACATGTGGGGTCGAGAGAGCAGTACTTC	CASNDGHVGSREQYF
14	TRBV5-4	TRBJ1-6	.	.	TGTGCCAGCAGCTTAGATAACCTAAATTCACCCCTCCACTTT	CASSLDNLNSPLHF
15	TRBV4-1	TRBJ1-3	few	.	TGCGCCAGCAGCCAGGTACAGGTCTCTGGAAACACCATATATTTT	CASSQVQVSGNTIYF
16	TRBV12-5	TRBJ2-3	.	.	TGTGCTAGTGGTTCTGGCGACAGTGCGAGCACAGATACGCAGTATTTT	CASGSGDSASTDTQYF
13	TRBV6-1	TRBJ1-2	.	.	TGTGCCAGCAGTGAAGTGACTCACTATGGCTACACCTTC	CASSEVTHYGYTF
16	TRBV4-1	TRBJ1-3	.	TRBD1	TGCGCCAGCAGCCCAGAAAACAGGGGTAGGGGAAACACCATATATTTT	CASSPENRGRGNTIYF
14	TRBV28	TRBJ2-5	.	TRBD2	TGTGCCAGCAGTCCTAGCGGGGGCGGAGAGACCCAGTACTTC	CASSPSGGGETQYF
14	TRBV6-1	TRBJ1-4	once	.	TGTGCCAGCAGTGAGGAAGGGGAGGTTGAAAAACTGTTTTTT	CASSEEGEVEKLFF
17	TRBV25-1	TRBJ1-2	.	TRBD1	TGTGCCAGCAGTGAAACAAGGACAGGGGGCTGGTGGGATGGCTACACCTTC	CASSETRTGGWWDGYTF
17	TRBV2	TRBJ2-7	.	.	TGTGCCAGCAGTGAACATGTCAGGGAGAGATCCTCCTACGAGCAGTACTTC	CASSEHVRERSSYEQYF
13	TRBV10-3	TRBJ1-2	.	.	TGTGCCATCAGTGAGGATGAGGGGCAGGGCTACACCTTC	CAISEDEGQGYTF
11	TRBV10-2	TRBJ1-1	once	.	TGCGCCAGTACCGCGAACACTGAAGCTTTCTTT	CASTANTEAFF
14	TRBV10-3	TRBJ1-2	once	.	TGTGCCATCAGTGATCAGGGAGGTAGCTATGGCTACACCTTC	CAISDQGGSYGYTF
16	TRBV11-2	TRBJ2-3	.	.	TGTGCCAGCAGCTCCCAGCTGCAGGGGATAACAGATACGCAGTATTTT	CASSSQLQGITDTQYF
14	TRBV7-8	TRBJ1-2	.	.	TGTGCCAGCAGCTTATCGTGGCAGGTCAATGGCTACACCTTC	CASSLSWQVNGYTF
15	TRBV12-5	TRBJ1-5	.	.	TGTGCTAGTGCCGAGTGGGACACCAGCAATCAGCCCCAGCATTTT	CASAEWDTSNQPQHF
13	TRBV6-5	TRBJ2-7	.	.	TGTGCCAGCACCCGGGGACAAGACTACGAGCAGTACTTC	CASTRGQDYEQYF
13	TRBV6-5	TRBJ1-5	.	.	TGTGCCAGCTCCCAGGGGCCCAATCAGCCCCAGCATTTT	CASSQGPNQPQHF
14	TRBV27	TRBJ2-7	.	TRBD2	TGTGCCAGCAGTTTCGCGGGGGGGAACTACGAGCAGTACTTC	CASSFAGGNYEQYF
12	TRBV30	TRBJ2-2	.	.	TGTGCCTGGGGTGAGGAAACCGGGGAGCTGTTTTTT	CAWGEETGELFF
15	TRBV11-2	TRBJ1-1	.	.	TGTGCCAGCAGCTTAGGGGGGCGAAACTCCGACGAAGCTTTCTTT	CASSLGGRNSDEAFF
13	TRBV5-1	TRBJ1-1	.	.	TGCGCCAGCAGCTTCCCCAAGGGGCAGGAAGCTTTCTTT	CASSFPKGQEAFF
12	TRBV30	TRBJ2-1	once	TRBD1	TGTGCCTGGAGTTTTCAGGGGGATGAGCAGTTCTTC	CAWSFQGDEQFF
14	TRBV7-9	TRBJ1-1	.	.	TGTGCCAGCAGCCCTTTTCCAAGGGCGCCTGAAGCTTTCTTT	CASSPFPRAPEAFF
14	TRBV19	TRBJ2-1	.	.	TGTGCCAGTAGTATCTCTCTTTCTCTCCATGAGCAGTTCTTC	CASSISLSLHEQFF
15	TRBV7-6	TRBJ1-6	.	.	TGTGCCAGCAGCTTAAGCGGGGGTGCACTTTCACCCCTCCACTTT	CASSLSGGALSPLHF
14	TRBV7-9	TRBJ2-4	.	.	TGTGCCAGCAGCTTTAAGGGGGAGAGGAACATTCAGTACTTC	CASSFKGERNIQYF
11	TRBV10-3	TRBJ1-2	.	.	TGTGCCACCCAGGAGGTCTATGGCTACACCTTC	CATQEVYGYTF
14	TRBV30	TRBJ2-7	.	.	TGTGCCTGGAGTGTGAGAGGGTCAACCCACGAGCAGTACTTC	CAWSVRGSTHEQYF
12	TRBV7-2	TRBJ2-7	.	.	TGTGCCAGCAGCCAAAACTCCTACGAGCAGTACTTC	CASSQNSYEQYF
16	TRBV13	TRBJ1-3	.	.	TGTGCCAGCAGCTGGTCGGGCCTTCGCTCTGGAAACACCATATATTTT	CASSWSGLRSGNTIYF
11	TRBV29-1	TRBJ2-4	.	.	TGCAGCGTTAGTGTGAGTAACATTCAGTACTTC	CSVSVSNIQYF
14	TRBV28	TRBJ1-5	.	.	TGTGCCAGCAGTTTGACGTATAGCAATCAGCCCCAGCATTTT	CASSLTYSNQPQHF
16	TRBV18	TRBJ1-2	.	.	TGTGCCAGCTCTCTTTCATCATCGGGGCCTGTGGATGGCTACACCTTC	CASSLSSSGPVDGYTF
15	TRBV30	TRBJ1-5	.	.	TGTGCCTGGAGTGTGATGGGGCCCCTCAATCAGCCCCAGCATTTT	CAWSVMGPLNQPQHF
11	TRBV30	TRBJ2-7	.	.	TGTGCCTGGAGGACAGGAGGCGAGCAGTACTTC	CAWRTGGEQYF
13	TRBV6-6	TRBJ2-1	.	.	TGTGCCAGCAGTTACCCAGACTACAATGAGCAGTTCTTC	CASSYPDYNEQFF
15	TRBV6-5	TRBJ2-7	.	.	TGTGCCAGCAGTTCCGGGCCTGGTCGGTGGTACGAGCAGTACTTC	CASSSGPGRWYEQYF
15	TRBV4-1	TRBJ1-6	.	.	TGCGCCAGCAGCCAAGCCCAGGGGTTGAGTTCACCCCTCCACTTT	CASSQAQGLSSPLHF
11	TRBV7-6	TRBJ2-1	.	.	TGTGCCAGCAGCATCGGCAATGAGCAGTTCTTC	CASSIGNEQFF
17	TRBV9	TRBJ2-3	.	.	TGTGCCAGCAGCGTTCACCCGGGGGTTGTGACCACAGATACGCAGTATTTT	CASSVHPGVVTTDTQYF
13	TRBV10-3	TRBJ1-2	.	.	TGTGCCATCAGTGAGGCACAGTACTATGGCTACACCTTC	CAISEAQYYGYTF
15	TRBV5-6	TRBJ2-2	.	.	TGTGCCAGCAGCTTGGTAGGGGGATACACCGGGGAGCTGTTTTTT	CASSLVGGYTGELFF
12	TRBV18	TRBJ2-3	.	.	TGTGCCAGCTCACTAGGGGGAGATACGCAGTATTTT	CASSLGGDTQYF
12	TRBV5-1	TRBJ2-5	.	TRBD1	TGCGCCAGCCGGACAGGGCCAGAGACCCAGTACTTC	CASRTGPETQYF
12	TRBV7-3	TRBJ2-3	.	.	TGTGCCAGCAGCTTCCCGGGACTGGAGTTGTATTTT	CASSFPGLELYF
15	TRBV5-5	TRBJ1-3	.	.	TGTGCCAGCAGCTTGGAAGGAGTTTCTGGAAACACCATATATTTT	CASSLEGVSGNTIYF
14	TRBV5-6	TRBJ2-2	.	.	TGTGCCAGCAGCTTTAAGGTTTGGCCCGGGGAGCTGTTTTTT	CASSFKVWPGELFF
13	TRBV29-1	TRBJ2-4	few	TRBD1	TGCAGCGTTGAACAGACAGGGTCAAACATTCAGTACTTC	CSVEQTGSNIQYF
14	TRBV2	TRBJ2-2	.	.	TGTGCCAGCAGTGAGCAGGGTCGGGCCGGGGAGCTGTTTTTT	CASSEQGRAGELFF
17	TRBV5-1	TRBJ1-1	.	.	TGCGCCAGCAGCTTGGCCGGAAGAGGGGCCCCCGGGAGGGAAGCTTTCTTT	CASSLAGRGAPGREAFF
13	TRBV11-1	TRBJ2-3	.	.	TGTGCCAGCAGCTTAGTATGGCTCAATACGCAGTATTTT	CASSLVWLNTQYF